The 13 T cell receptor beta chains in this list originate from one sample, sequenced in a study of blood T cells in healthy people across ages (dated by TCRdb to about 2015). The method was 5' RACE. Instrument on record: Illumina HiSeq 2500. A second PCR of roughly 7 to 11 cycles was run with a J-beta primer mix and a sample-barcoded 5' primer. In-frame beta chains were kept once TCRdb had trimmed the public reads at Q25 with fastp and called clones with MiXCR. Rows are combined by CDR3 protein, so each entry shows the most common genes and DNA. The sample table holds 500,000 to 600,000 distinct CDR3 sequences, of which about 26% were seen once. The ten largest clonotypes hold around 20% of the sample. Sequenced: blood. Receptors were obtained from a woman between 65 and 79 years old in good health.

V and J are TRBV12-3 or TRBV12-4 and TRBJ2-1; weak D call: TRBD2 (7 bases). Gene TRBJ2-7 matches the end of the DNA better, so the J call may be wrong. This CDR3 region has 14 residues. CDR3 sequence reads: CASSFWGGAYEQYF. DNA of the CDR3: TGTGCCAGCAGTTTTTGGGGGGGCGCCTACGAGCAGTACTTC.

The CDR3 DNA is TGTGCCAGCAGCTCGGATGCGGGGGGCGATGATGGCTACACCTTC. Encoded protein: CASSSDAGGDDGYTF. The genes are TRBV7-2 and TRBJ1-2; D is possibly TRBD1 (6 bases). Germline V gene sequence: CDR1 SGHTA, CDR2 FQGNSA. V dropped 4 bases and J dropped 6 bases, with 18 bases sitting between them. This CDR3 comprises 15 residues.

The J gene is TRBJ1-2, the V gene TRBV29-1; 7 positions agree with TRBD1. The CDR3 has 13 amino acids. V lost 6 bases, J lost 8 bases, and 12 bases stayed unmatched. The V gene's germline CDR1 is SQVTM and CDR2 ANQGSEA. This CDR3 reads CSVERDRGKGYTF. For the CDR3, the DNA is TGCAGCGTCGAACGGGACAGAGGAAAAGGCTACACCTTC.

In this sample, this clonotype turned up a few times. The chain is built from TRBV7-2 and TRBJ1-1, with D unclear. The CDR3 totals 13 residues. V gave up 5 bases and J gave up 5 bases, with 12 bases separating them. From germline, CDR1 is SGHTA and CDR2 FQGNSA. CDR3 in amino acids: CASSPQNPTEAFF. DNA of the CDR3: TGTGCCAGCAGCCCTCAGAATCCGACTGAAGCTTTCTTT.

This chain uses TRBV7-2 with TRBJ1-2; D perhaps matches TRBD1 (5 bases). The CDR3 covers 14 residues. The V gene lost 5 bases and the J gene lost 0 bases, with 10 bases spanning the gap. The V gene's germline CDR1 is SGHTA and CDR2 FQGNSA. CDR3 region: CASSPQGSNYGYTF. In DNA, the CDR3 is TGTGCCAGCAGCCCTCAGGGATCTAACTATGGCTACACCTTC. Together with reference TRBV7-2 and TRBJ1-2, the CDR3 gives the full variable domain: GAGVSQSPSNKVTEKGKDVELRCDPISGHTALYWYRQSLGQGLEFLIYFQGNSAPDKSGLPSDRFSAERTGGSVSTLTIQRTQQEDSAVYLCASSPQGSNYGYTFGSGTRLTVV.

This chain joins TRBV11-3 and TRBJ1-1, with D unclear. V gave up 1 base and J gave up 11 bases, with 14 bases separating them. CDR1 and CDR2 (germline): SGHNT, YENEEA. This CDR3 is built from 13 residues. The CDR3 here is CASSLGEQARAFF. The CDR3 nucleotides read TGTGCCAGCAGCTTAGGAGAGCAGGCGAGGGCTTTCTTT.

The chain carries TRBV12-5 and TRBJ1-3; possibly TRBD1 for D (6 bases). CDR1 LGHNT and CDR2 FRNRAP come from the germline V gene. V lost 6 bases, J lost 4 bases, and 13 bases lay in between. The CDR3 loop spans 14 amino acids. In nucleotides, the CDR3 is TGTGCTAGTGGCCTGGACAGTTTCGGAAACACCATATATTTT. Amino acids: CASGLDSFGNTIYF.

This clonotype was seen a handful of times. Here the CDR3 DNA reads TGCAGTGCCCCCCTCCGGCAGGCGAGCATAGAGAACACTGAAGCTTTCTTT. Translating it yields CSAPLRQASIENTEAFF. The gene calls are TRBV20-1 and TRBJ1-1, with unresolved D. Trimming stripped 6 bases from V and 1 base from J, with 24 bases between. The germline gives CDR1 DFQATT, CDR2 SNEGSKA (reference sequence). This CDR3 has 17 residues.

The CDR3 here is CASSLAPWRETQYF. The CDR3 bases are TGTGCCAGCAGTCTAGCTCCCTGGAGGGAGACCCAGTACTTC. The V and J genes are TRBV7-2 and TRBJ2-5, with D possibly being TRBD2 (5 bases). Trimming took 6 bases from V and 5 from J, leaving 16 bases between them. This CDR3 is 14 amino acids long. Germline V lookup: CDR1 SGHTA, CDR2 FQGNSA.

This clonotype was counted only a few times. The genes are TRBV20-1 and TRBJ1-4; TRBD1 agrees at 7 bases. The CDR3 extends over 16 amino acids. The V segment lost 2 bases and the J segment 3 bases; nucleotides outside the gene matches: 9. The germline CDR1 and CDR2 sequences are DFQATT and SNEGSKA (reference sequence). The DNA for the CDR3 is TGCAGTGCTAGACGGACCCCAGGGACAGCTAATGAAAAACTGTTTTTT. It codes for CSARRTPGTANEKLFF.

This clonotype occurred a few times. With a much larger clone just one base away, this may be a read error. The chain recombines TRBV29-1 with TRBJ2-5, with 8 bases aligning to TRBD1. Germline lookup yields CDR1 SQVTM and CDR2 ANQGSEA. This CDR3 spans 13 amino acids. The CDR3 loop is CSAGPGQEETRYF. The CDR3 DNA reads TGCAGCGCCGGACCGGGACAGGAAGAGACCCGGTACTTC.

The chain joins TRBV20-1 to TRBJ2-1; 10 nucleotides agree with TRBD2. The V gene end was trimmed by 6 bases and the J gene end by 6 bases; junction bases not matched to a gene: 8. Germline values: CDR1 DFQATT, CDR2 SNEGSKA (reference sequence). The CDR3 is 14 amino acids. In DNA, the CDR3 is TGCAGTGCCTTGAATAGCGGGGGGTCCAATGAGCAGTTCTTC. Its protein is CSALNSGGSNEQFF.

This clonotype was picked up a small number of times. V and J are TRBV6-1 and TRBJ2-5; no definite D call. Between the trimmed V and J ends, which lost 6 bases and 5 bases, there was a span of 10 bases. The CDR3 is 12 amino acids. From germline, CDR1 is MNHNS and CDR2 SASEGT. The DNA of the CDR3 is TGTGCCAGCAGCACCCTCTGGGAGACCCAGTACTTC. Translated: CASSTLWETQYF.